This T cell receptor beta chain was captured in a study of read filtering for tumor transcriptome and immune sequencing. Study-wide findings and caveats: Sorted CD138-negative bone marrow cells were not purified T cells.

V dropped 6 bases and J dropped 0 bases, with 12 bases sitting between them. This CDR3 has 13 amino acids. Germline CDR1 SQVTM, CDR2 ANQGSEA. The library was built from approximately 400 ng RNA with molecular barcoded adaptors for alpha/delta and beta/gamma chains. TCRdb re-called the reads through MiXCR, storing one row per CDR3 protein. The data show about 54,000 distinct CDR3 sequences, about 12% seen once. This clonotype occurred many times. Its antigen is undetermined. The source material was a population of CD138-negative cells sorted from bone marrow. The chain couples TRBV29-1 to TRBJ2-7; weak D call: TRBD1 (6 bases). The TCR sequence derives from a donor over 35 with multiple myeloma. This CDR3 reads CSVMVGASYEQYF. The CDR3 DNA reads as TGCAGCGTGATGGTGGGGGCCTCCTACGAGCAGTACTTC.